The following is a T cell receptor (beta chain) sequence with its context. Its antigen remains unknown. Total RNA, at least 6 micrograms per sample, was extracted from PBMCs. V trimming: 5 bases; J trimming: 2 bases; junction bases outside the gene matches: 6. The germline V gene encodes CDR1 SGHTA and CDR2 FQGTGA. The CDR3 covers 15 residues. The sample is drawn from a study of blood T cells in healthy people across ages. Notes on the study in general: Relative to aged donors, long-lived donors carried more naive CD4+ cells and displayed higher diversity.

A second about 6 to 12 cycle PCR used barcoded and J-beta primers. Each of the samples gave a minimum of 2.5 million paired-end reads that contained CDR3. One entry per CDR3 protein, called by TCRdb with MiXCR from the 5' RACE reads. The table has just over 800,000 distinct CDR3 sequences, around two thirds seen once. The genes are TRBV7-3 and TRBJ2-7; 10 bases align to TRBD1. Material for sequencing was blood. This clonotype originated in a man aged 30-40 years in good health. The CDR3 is CASSPGGTGAYEQYF. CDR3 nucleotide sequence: TGTGCCAGCAGCCCCGGCGGGACAGGGGCCTACGAGCAGTACTTC.